Sequencing of this T cell receptor beta chain was carried out in a study of molecular identifiers for immune sequencing clone quantification. The table lists this clonotype with a few counts. MiXCR was run by TCRdb on the PCR reads, yielding one entry per CDR3 protein. Found here are under 600,000 distinct CDR3 sequences, 25% of them singletons; the top ten hold under 0.8%. The CDR3 length is 14 residues. With 8 bases clipped from V and 9 bases from J, the junction kept 9 bases outside the gene matches. CDR1 is SNHLY and CDR2 is FYNNEI in the germline V gene. Material for sequencing was naive CD8+ T cells from blood, with Jurkat cell RNA spiked in. The sample's subset: FACS-sorted CD8+CD4-CCR7+CD45RA+ naive T cells. This chain uses TRBV2 with TRBJ2-1; 11 positions agree with TRBD2. The source of this sequence is a human donor in good health. Some libraries in this study had Jurkat cell RNA spiked in. The CDR3 loop reads CASSGGTSGGEQFF. CDR3 nucleotide sequence: TGTGCCAGCTCGGGGGGGACTAGCGGTGGTGAGCAGTTCTTC.